This is a list of T cell receptor beta chains from one sample in a study of T cells in localized non-small cell lung cancer. Assay: immunoSEQ multiplex PCR; the TCRdb copy retains only in-frame clones and omits some. The data show around 100,000 clones, 87% seen once. The source was peripheral blood, collected before any cancer treatment. The receptors originated from a man aged 35-75 years with stage I squamous cell lung carcinoma. The conserved cysteine and the conserved F or W are not part of the CDR3 here. The D gene is left open where the match is weak.

>.|13|TRBV11-2|TRBJ1-2
ASSLRAPTNYGYT
>TRBD1|11|TRBV6-1|TRBJ2-7
ASSATGTGVQY
>TRBD1|13|TRBV6-1|TRBJ1-3
ASSLEDRVPLQVG
>.|13|TRBV5-5|TRBJ1-5
ASSLQQTSNQPQH
>.|13|TRBV5-1|TRBJ1-5
ASSPAGALGQPQH
>TRBD1|13|TRBV6-1|TRBJ1-5
ASSDPQGKSQPQH
>TRBD1|12|TRBV5-1|TRBJ2-7
ASSPGTGMVEQY
>.|11|TRBV28|TRBJ1-2
ASSLGHIYGYT
>.|15|TRBV5-4|TRBJ1-2
ASSLGGFTQRNYGYT
>.|9|TRBV28|TRBJ1-3
ASYSRNTIY
>.|11|TRBV7-2|TRBJ1-5
ASSGGGNQPQH
>.|11|TRBV5-1|TRBJ1-2
ASSLSGEVGYT
>.|12|TRBV6-5|TRBJ1-1
ASSYNGGPTEAF
>.|11|TRBV10-3|TRBJ2-5
AIRISAQESQY
>.|15|TRBV15|TRBJ1-1
ATSRDLGPPMNTEAF
>TRBD1|12|TRBV19|TRBJ1-2
ASSISSGGYGYT
>.|13|TRBV9|TRBJ1-6
ASSEGRAYNSPLH
>.|11|TRBV2|TRBJ1-2
ASRSGAGYGYT
>TRBD1|14|TRBV4-3|TRBJ1-1
ASSPGTAIQNTEAF
>.|11|TRBV5-4|TRBJ2-3
ASSFETGDTQY
>.|11|TRBV5-1|TRBJ1-1
ASSSQGNTEAF
>.|13|TRBV6-1|TRBJ1-1
ASSDVSTANTEAF
>TRBD1|12|TRBV2|TRBJ1-1
ASKGTGSNTEAF
>TRBD1|14|TRBV6-5|TRBJ1-6
ASSYSMGQGTSPLH
>TRBD1|13|TRBV7-6|TRBJ1-1
ASSLFTGGNTEAF
>.|10|TRBV28|TRBJ2-7
ASSPLIAVQY
>.|13|TRBV5-1|TRBJ1-1
ASSSTQGKNTEAF
>.|11|TRBV6-6|TRBJ1-2
ASTPSPKYGYT
>.|14|TRBV6-5|TRBJ1-6
ASSYDTAANNSPLH
>.|13|TRBV5-4|TRBJ1-3
ASSPRGGAGNTIY
>.|14|TRBV6-9|TRBJ2-5
ASSSPFTGFQETQY
>.|11|TRBV7-3|TRBJ2-7
ASSLFSGYEQY
>TRBD1|13|TRBV28|TRBJ2-1
ASSGSGTGENEQF
>.|13|TRBV28|TRBJ2-1
ASKPDTASYNEQF
>.|13|TRBV6-6|TRBJ2-7
ASSFSDSPSYEQY
>TRBD2|13|TRBV5-1|TRBJ2-1
ASSFGGNSYNEQF
>.|13|TRBV7-2|TRBJ1-2
ASSSLFRGDDGYT
>.|10|TRBV28|TRBJ1-2
ASSLTGYGYT
>.|14|TRBV9|TRBJ2-6
ASSVSGAAGANVLT